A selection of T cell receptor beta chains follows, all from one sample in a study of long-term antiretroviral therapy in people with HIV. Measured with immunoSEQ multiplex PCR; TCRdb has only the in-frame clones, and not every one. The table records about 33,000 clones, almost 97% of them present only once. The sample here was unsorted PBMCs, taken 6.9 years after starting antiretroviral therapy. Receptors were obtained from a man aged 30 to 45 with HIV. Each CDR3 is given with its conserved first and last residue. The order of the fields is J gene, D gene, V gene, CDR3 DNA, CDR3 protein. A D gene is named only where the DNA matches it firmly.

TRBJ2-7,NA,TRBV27,TGTGCCAGCAGTTTATCCAGGAATGGTTACGAGCAGTACTTC,CASSLSRNGYEQYF
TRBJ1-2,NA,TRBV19,TGTGCCAGTAGTATTGGCCTCGGCACGCTCTATGGCTACACCTTC,CASSIGLGTLYGYTF
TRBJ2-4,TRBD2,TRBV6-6,TGTGCCAGCAGTAAACATCTAGCGGAAATGCTAAACATTCAGTACTTC,CASSKHLAEMLNIQYF
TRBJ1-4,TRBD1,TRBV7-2,TGTGCCAGCAGCTTAGGCCCCCACGGGACAGGGCGTGAAAAACTGTTTTTT,CASSLGPHGTGREKLFF
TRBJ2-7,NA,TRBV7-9,TGTGCCAGCATCCCTTCGGGCCGAGCAGGTGCCTACGAGCAGTACTTC,CASIPSGRAGAYEQYF
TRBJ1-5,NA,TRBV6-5,TGTGCCAGCAGGCACGGCAATCAGCCCCAGCATTTT,CASRHGNQPQHF
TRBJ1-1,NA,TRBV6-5,TGTGCCAGCGAAGGGTTTGCTGAAGCTTTCTTT,CASEGFAEAFF
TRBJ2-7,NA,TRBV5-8,TGTGCCAGCAGCTTCTTGGTGGGCGAGCAGTACTTC,CASSFLVGEQYF
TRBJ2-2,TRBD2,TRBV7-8,TGTGCCAGCAGCTTAGAACAGACGGGGGGTAACACCGGGGAGCTGTTTTTT,CASSLEQTGGNTGELFF
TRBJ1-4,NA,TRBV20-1,TGCAGTGCTAGGGGAGGTGGAAAACTGTTTTTT,CSARGGGKLFF
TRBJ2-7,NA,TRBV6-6,TGTGCCAGCGGGGCCCTACTCAACGAGCAGTACTTC,CASGALLNEQYF
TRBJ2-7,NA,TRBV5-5,TGTGCCAGCAGCCCAACACCCGACCACGAGCAGTACTTC,CASSPTPDHEQYF
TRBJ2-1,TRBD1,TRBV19,TGTGCCAGTAGTAGGAGGGACAGGGTGGGGTCCAATGAGCAGTTCTTC,CASSRRDRVGSNEQFF